Presented here are 9 T cell receptor beta chains from one specimen sequenced in a study of shared clonotypes between healthy human individuals. The data were produced by immunoSEQ multiplex PCR, yet TCRdb's version contains in-frame clones alone and is incomplete. The profile shows roughly 2.4 million clones, under 97% of them singletons. The sample consisted of naive CD4+ T cells sorted from blood. Described subset: CD45RA+ positively selected. The receptors stem from a man younger than 30 in good health.

The V call is TRBV30, the J call TRBJ2-5, with 7 bases matching TRBD1. This CDR3 region has 18 residues. The germline V gene encodes CDR1 GTSNPN and CDR2 SVGIG (reference sequence). V lost 2 bases to trimming and J lost 5 bases; unmatched junction nucleotides: 20. The chain's CDR3 is CAWSFMAGRTGGGETQYF. The CDR3 coding sequence is TGTGCCTGGAGTTTTATGGCTGGCCGGACAGGTGGTGGGGAGACCCAGTACTTC.

The chain has TRBV29-1 and TRBJ1-2; unclear D gene. CDR3 size: 11 residues. V lost 3 bases and J 8 bases, leaving 10 bases between the germline ends. Germline V gene lookup returns CDR1 SQVTM and CDR2 ANQGSEA. The CDR3 sequence is CSVDGVSGYTF. The CDR3 DNA reads TGCAGCGTTGATGGGGTGTCCGGCTACACCTTC.

V usage is TRBV7-2 and J usage is TRBJ2-5, with 7 bases matching TRBD2. V dropped 1 base and J dropped 5; count of bases not matched to a gene: 4. There are 14 residues in the CDR3. Germline assignment: CDR1 SGHTA and CDR2 FQGNSA. DNA of the CDR3: TGTGCCAGCAGCTTAGGCGGGAGTGGGGAGACCCAGTACTTC. It translates to CASSLGGSGETQYF.

The chain is built from TRBV5-1 and TRBJ2-3, with D possibly TRBD2 on 6 matching bases. Trimming pared 4 bases from V and 4 bases from J, leaving 13 bases between. Per the germline V gene, CDR1 is SGHRS and CDR2 is YFSETQ. The CDR3 consists of 14 residues. CDR3 coding DNA: TGCGCCAGCAGCCCCACGGGGGTTGCAGATACGCAGTATTTT. Translation gives CASSPTGVADTQYF.

The chain recombines TRBV7-9 with TRBJ2-5; D may be TRBD1 or TRBD2 (5 bases each). The ends were cut back, 4 bases at V and 7 bases at J, with 13 bases in the middle. The CDR3 runs to 13 residues. The germline V gene has CDR1 SEHNR and CDR2 FQNEAQ (reference sequence). The CDR3 nucleotides are TGTGCCAGCAGCTATGACCCGGGACGGACCCAGTACTTC. Its protein is CASSYDPGRTQYF.

The chain couples TRBV7-2 to TRBJ1-1, with TRBD1 as a possible D gene (5 bases). The CDR3 totals 17 residues. V was pared by 0 bases and J by 1 base, with 15 bases between. The germline CDR1 and CDR2 sequences are SGHTA and FQGNSA. The DNA for the CDR3 is TGTGCCAGCAGCTTAGCGCTTGACAGAGTCTCGAACACTGAAGCTTTCTTT. Translating gives CASSLALDRVSNTEAFF.

The chain employs TRBV25-1 and TRBJ1-6; no firm D call. Germline-derived CDR1 and CDR2 are MGHDK and SYGVNS. Trimming cost V 4 bases and J 7 bases, with 17 bases left between them. The CDR3 sequence is 16 residues long. Written as DNA, the CDR3 is TGTGCCAGCAGTGCCCCGTCCAGTTTGGGGAATTCACCCCTCCACTTT. Protein product: CASSAPSSLGNSPLHF.

The chain recombines TRBV7-8 with TRBJ1-1; TRBD1 matches 8 bases. The V gene end was trimmed by 3 bases and the J gene end by 6 bases; junction bases not matched to a gene: 9. The CDR3 extends over 15 amino acids. Germline loops: CDR1 SGHVS, CDR2 FQNEAQ. The CDR3 sequence is CASSFAQGAGAEAFF. CDR3 in DNA: TGTGCCAGCAGCTTCGCTCAGGGGGCTGGGGCTGAAGCTTTCTTT.

The CDR3 DNA is TGCGCCAGCAGCCAAGACCTCCTTGGGGGGACCCAGTACTTC. Translating gives CASSQDLLGGTQYF. The chain joins TRBV4-1 to TRBJ2-5; the D gene could be TRBD1 or TRBD2 (5 bases each). Germline CDR1 and CDR2: MGHRA and YSYEKL. The CDR3 loop spans 14 amino acids. V gave up 0 bases and J gave up 7 bases, with 12 bases separating them.